The 2 T cell receptor beta chains presented below share a single source sample, sequenced in a study of blood T cells in healthy people across ages. A second PCR, run for about 7 to 11 cycles, used a sample-barcoded 5' primer plus a J-beta primer mix. One entry per CDR3 protein results from TCRdb running MiXCR on the 5' RACE reads. Among 800,000 or so distinct CDR3 sequences, 60% to 80% were seen once, and the ten largest hold roughly 26%. The sequenced sample was blood. The source is a man aged 25 to 40 in good health.

This clonotype was recorded a few times. The J gene is TRBJ2-1, the V gene TRBV29-1; 7 nucleotides align to TRBD2. Germline V gene lookup returns CDR1 SQVTM and CDR2 ANQGSEA. The CDR3 has 11 residues. J was trimmed by 3 bases and V by 7 bases; bases with no gene match: 0. CDR3 nucleotide sequence: TGCAGCGGCGGGGGCTACAATGAGCAGTTCTTC. As protein: CSGGGYNEQFF.

On this clonotype: Germline and junction disagree at one end, which may indicate a read error. This chain connects TRBV7-7 to TRBJ2-1, with 10 nucleotides matching TRBD2. The germline CDR1 and CDR2 sequences are SSHAT and FNYEAQ (reference sequence). The CDR3 consists of 17 residues. The CDR3 DNA reads as TGTGCTAGCAGCTTAGGCCTAGCGGGGGTGGTCTACAATGAGCAGTTCTTC. Amino acid sequence: CASSLGLAGVVYNEQFF.